This T cell receptor beta chain was profiled in a study of T cell repertoires in cytomegalovirus infection. Study-level information: An indication of both CMV infection and matching HLA type came from public TCR beta signatures. Study results and caveats: Dominant in the ex vivo response were TCR beta clonotypes restricted by HLA-C and specific for CMV.

With respect to this clonotype: What it binds is unknown.

This CDR3 has 13 residues. Germline V CDR1 and CDR2: SNHLY, FYNNEI. The V gene lost 4 bases and the J gene lost 8 bases, with 12 bases spanning the gap. In TCRdb, the reads were re-called with MiXCR into one record per CDR3 protein. The data show under 200,000 distinct CDR3 sequences, roughly 28% seen once. V usage is TRBV2 and J usage is TRBJ2-1; D ambiguous. The sequence was obtained from a human donor in good health (CMV status not recorded). Some clones in this sample may be carry-over from other donors' samples. Source material: PBMCs. This CDR3 is CASSVKGYHEQFF. CDR3 coding DNA: TGTGCCAGCAGTGTGAAAGGTTATCATGAGCAGTTCTTC.